This T cell receptor beta chain emerged from a study of T cell responses to AZD1222 COVID-19 vaccine. Libraries were prepared by immunoSEQ multiplex PCR; TCRdb keeps only in-frame clonotypes and omits some of them. The sample includes 150,000 to 200,000 clones, about 90% of them seen just once. General study results and limits: Scientists sampled the repertoires only once the peak T cell response had passed. Females outnumbered males among donors, who were mostly white British; clonal diversity was possibly underestimated. Baseline testing showed seropositivity in only six AZD1222 recipients.

The V gene's germline CDR1 is MGHDK and CDR2 SYGVNS. The CDR3 covers 13 residues. Trimming stripped 0 bases from V and 10 bases from J, with 12 bases between. For this clone: Its antigen is unidentified.

The source of this sequence is an adult who received the MenACWY meningococcal vaccine as a control. The material was peripheral blood, obtained 28 days after the second dose of the MenACWY control vaccine. This sequence joins TRBV25-1 and TRBJ1-2; D remains unclear. CDR3 in amino acids: CASSEYRMESYTF. The CDR3 nucleotides read TGTGCCAGCAGTGAATATAGAATGGAGTCCTACACCTTC.